A single sample gave rise to the 19 T cell receptor beta chains below, sequenced in a study of T cell repertoires in cytomegalovirus infection (dated by TCRdb to between 2018 and 2021). The data were produced on an Illumina HiSeq 1500. The public reads were quality trimmed at Q25 with fastp and then assembled into clones with MiXCR by TCRdb, keeping productive beta chains. Identical CDR3 proteins give one entry, which carries the most common genes and DNA. The sample data list some 600,000 distinct CDR3 sequences, and about 24% of these were observed just once. Under 8.5% of the sample lies in the top ten. Sequences were obtained from CD8+ T cells from PBMCs. These receptors all come from a human donor in good health (CMV status not recorded). Some clones in this sample may be carry-over from other donors' samples.

The V and J genes are TRBV29-1 and TRBJ2-1; possibly TRBD2 for D (5 bases). This CDR3 region has 15 residues. Germline CDR1 and CDR2: SQVTM and ANQGSEA. Trimming cost V 1 base and J 0 bases, with 10 bases left between them. CDR3 DNA sequence: TGCAGCGTTGAAGGCGGGCGGAGCTCCTACAATGAGCAGTTCTTC. Translating it yields CSVEGGRSSYNEQFF.

This clonotype was detected ten times or more. The genes are TRBV7-9 and TRBJ2-5; D tentatively fits TRBD1 or TRBD2 (6 bases each). V lost 3 bases and J lost 4, with 21 bases in between. The germline CDR1 and CDR2 sequences are SEHNR and FQNEAQ (reference sequence). There are 17 residues in the CDR3. CDR3 protein: CASSFIGGFRNSETQYF. The CDR3 DNA reads TGTGCCAGCAGCTTTATCGGGGGCTTCAGGAATTCAGAGACCCAGTACTTC.

V gene TRBV29-1 combines with J gene TRBJ1-1; D remains unclear. Deletions cut 2 bases from V and 6 bases from J, with 13 bases between. The CDR3 runs to 13 residues. The germline CDR1 and CDR2 sequences are SQVTM and ANQGSEA. In DNA form, the CDR3 reads TGCAGCGTTGAAACTGAGGGAGATGCTGAAGCTTTCTTT. Its translation: CSVETEGDAEAFF.

This clonotype came up a few times. The CDR3 loop reads CASSQVTMAFNEQFF. CDR3 sequence (DNA): TGTGCCAGCAGCCAAGTTACAATGGCCTTCAATGAGCAGTTCTTC. V gene TRBV14 combines with J gene TRBJ2-1; D is unclear. The CDR3 length is 15 residues. From germline, CDR1 is SGHDN and CDR2 FVKESK. V shed 1 base and J shed 6 bases, with 13 bases lying between them.

Regarding this clonotype: Compared with germline, one end of the junction differs, possibly owing to a read error. V and J are TRBV28 and TRBJ2-1, with D possibly being TRBD1 (5 bases). Germline CDR1 reads MDHEN; CDR2 reads SYDVKM. The CDR3 runs 13 residues. The CDR3 sequence: CVSTLDSYNEQFF. The CDR3 DNA reads as TGTGTCAGCACCTTAGACAGCTACAATGAGCAGTTCTTC.

In this sample, this clonotype turned up many times. The chain links TRBV29-1 to TRBJ2-1, with TRBD1 identical over 8 bases. In germline, CDR1 is SQVTM, CDR2 ANQGSEA. There are 13 residues in the CDR3. Germline trimming cut 7 bases from V and 0 bases from J; bases unmatched to any gene: 2. CDR3 protein: CSATGGSYNEQFF. The CDR3 DNA follows: TGCAGCGCCACAGGGGGCTCCTACAATGAGCAGTTCTTC.

Worth noting for this clonotype: Its ends do not fully match the called genes, so a read error is possible. The rearrangement joins TRBV5-1 to TRBJ2-6; TRBD2 matches at 7 bases. The CDR3 has 16 amino acids. Per germline, CDR1 SGHRS and CDR2 YFSETQ. The chain's CDR3 is CDSSLGRGTGANVLTF. Here the CDR3 DNA reads TGCGACAGCAGCCTGGGGAGGGGAACTGGGGCCAACGTCCTGACTTTC. Based on the CDR3 plus reference TRBV5-1 and TRBJ2-6, the full variable domain is KAGVTQTPRYLIKTRGQQVTLSCSPISGHRSVSWYQQTPGQGLQFLFEYFSETQRNKGNFPGRFSGRQFSNSRSEMNVSTLELGDSALYLCDSSLGRGTGANVLTFGAGSRLTVL.

This sequence joins TRBV7-2 and TRBJ1-1; weak D call: TRBD1 (5 bases). Germline-derived CDR1 and CDR2 are SGHTA and FQGNSA. The CDR3 loop spans 16 amino acids. V lost 4 bases, J lost 0 bases, and 15 bases lay in between. The chain's CDR3 is CASSYWTQGLNTEAFF. The CDR3 DNA follows: TGTGCCAGCAGCTATTGGACTCAGGGATTGAACACTGAAGCTTTCTTT.

In its sample, this clonotype was seen a few times. The V gene is TRBV29-1, the J gene TRBJ2-1; 8 nucleotides match TRBD1. The CDR3 runs 13 residues. The V segment lost 3 bases and the J segment 4 bases; nucleotides outside the gene matches: 2. Germline V gene data show CDR1 as SQVTM and CDR2 as ANQGSEA. The CDR3 loop is CSVDRGLYNEQFF. The CDR3 DNA follows: TGCAGCGTTGACAGGGGGCTGTACAATGAGCAGTTCTTC.

The chain joins TRBV9 to TRBJ1-3; D might be TRBD1 (5 bases). The germline V and J ends were trimmed by 0 bases and 2 bases, with 9 bases remaining between them. The CDR3 consists of 15 residues. CDR1 is SGDLS, CDR2 YYNGEE, per germline. CDR3 sequence (DNA): TGTGCCAGCAGCGTAGGGGGCATAACTGGAAACACCATATATTTT. It yields the protein CASSVGGITGNTIYF. Combining the CDR3 with reference TRBV9 and TRBJ1-3 gives the whole variable domain DSGVTQTPKHLITATGQRVTLRCSPRSGDLSVYWYQQSLDQGLQFLIQYYNGEERAKGNILERFSAQQFPDLHSELNLSSLELGDSALYFCASSVGGITGNTIYFGEGSWLTVV.

At least ten counts were recorded for this clonotype. The chain recombines TRBV12-3 or TRBV12-4 with TRBJ1-1; no reliable D call. The CDR3 is 11 residues long. Trimming cost V 6 bases and J 7 bases, with 9 bases left between them. CDR3 protein: CASRKSGEAFF. The DNA for the CDR3 is TGTGCCAGCAGAAAATCGGGTGAAGCTTTCTTT.

The chain couples TRBV19 to TRBJ2-3; D is undetermined. The length of the CDR3 is 15 residues. Germline-derived CDR1 and CDR2 are LNHDA and SQIVND (reference sequence). The V end was cut by 5 bases, the J end by 5 bases, with 17 bases between. CDR3: CASSAWTYQEDTQYF. In DNA, the CDR3 is TGTGCCAGTAGTGCCTGGACCTACCAAGAAGATACGCAGTATTTT. Using reference TRBV19 and TRBJ2-3 for the parts outside the CDR3, the full variable domain is DGGITQSPKYLFRKEGQNVTLSCEQNLNHDAMYWYRQDPGQGLRLIYYSQIVNDFQKGDIAEGYSVSREKKESFPLTVTSAQKNPTAFYLCASSAWTYQEDTQYFGPGTRLTVL.

This clonotype was seen many times. The V call is TRBV12-3 or TRBV12-4, the J call TRBJ1-1; D gene unclear. Deletions cut 7 bases from V and 1 base from J, with 7 bases between. The CDR3 runs 12 residues. CDR3 protein: CASTLGNTEAFF. The CDR3 DNA is TGTGCCAGCACCCTGGGGAACACTGAAGCTTTCTTT.

The table lists this clonotype with many counts. The V call is TRBV7-3, the J call TRBJ1-2, with 8 bases aligning to TRBD1. J gave up 7 bases and V 3 bases, and 16 bases lay outside the gene matches. Germline V gives CDR1 SGHTA, CDR2 FQGTGA. The CDR3 has 17 amino acids. CDR3 DNA: TGTGCCAGCAGCTTCCTCGGGACAGGAGCTATTATGTGTGGCTACACCTTC. It codes for CASSFLGTGAIMCGYTF.

This clonotype was seen at least ten times. The chain uses TRBV10-3 and TRBJ2-7; perhaps TRBD1 as D (5 bases). The V end was cut by 4 bases, the J end by 3 bases, with 13 bases between. This CDR3 is 14 amino acids long. CDR1 and CDR2 (germline): ENHRY, SYGVKD. The CDR3 DNA reads TGTGCCATCAGTGTGACAGATAAATTCTACGAGCAGTACGTC. As protein: CAISVTDKFYEQYV.

This clonotype appeared a few times. This chain connects TRBV6-5 to TRBJ2-1, with D possibly matching TRBD1 (5 bases). Between the trimmed V and J ends, which lost 5 bases and 3 bases, there was a span of 11 bases. This CDR3 is built from 14 residues. CDR1 MNHEY and CDR2 SVGAGI come from the germline V gene. CDR3 residues: CASSGQGSYNEQFF. The DNA of the CDR3 is TGTGCCAGCAGTGGCCAGGGAAGCTACAATGAGCAGTTCTTC.

The chain carries TRBV5-1 and TRBJ2-2, with D unresolved. V lost 5 bases and J 0 bases, leaving 11 bases between the germline ends. This CDR3 has 15 amino acids. CDR1 and CDR2 from the germline V gene are SGHRS and YFSETQ. The CDR3 region is CASRACDTNTGELFF. CDR3 coding DNA: TGCGCCAGCAGAGCTTGTGATACGAACACCGGGGAGCTGTTTTTT.

The chain carries TRBV29-1 and TRBJ1-1; unclear D gene. Germline CDR1 reads SQVTM; CDR2 reads ANQGSEA. There are 13 residues in the CDR3. V was shortened by 5 bases and J by 1 base, with 11 bases between the two germline ends. The DNA for the CDR3 is TGCAGCGTTTTTTCGGGCCAGAACACTGAAGCTTTCTTT. Protein sequence: CSVFSGQNTEAFF.

This clonotype has only a few counts. The chain joins TRBV3-1 to TRBJ2-5; D not resolved. Trimming stripped 3 bases from V and 3 bases from J, with 11 bases between. Germline V gene data show CDR1 as LGHDT and CDR2 as YNNKEL (reference sequence). This CDR3 spans 14 amino acids. The CDR3 coding sequence is TGTGCCAGCAGCCATCTAGATCCCAAAGAGACCCAGTACTTC. Translating gives CASSHLDPKETQYF.